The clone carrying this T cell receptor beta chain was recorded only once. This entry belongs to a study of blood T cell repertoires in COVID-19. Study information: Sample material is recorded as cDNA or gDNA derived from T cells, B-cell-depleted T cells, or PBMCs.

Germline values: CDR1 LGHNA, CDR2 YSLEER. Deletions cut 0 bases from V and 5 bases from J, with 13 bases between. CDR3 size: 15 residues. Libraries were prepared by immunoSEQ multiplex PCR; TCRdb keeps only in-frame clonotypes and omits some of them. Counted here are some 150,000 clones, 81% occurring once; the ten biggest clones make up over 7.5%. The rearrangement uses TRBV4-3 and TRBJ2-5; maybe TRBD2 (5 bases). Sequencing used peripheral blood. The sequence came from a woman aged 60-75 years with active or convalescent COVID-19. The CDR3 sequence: CASSQDTGLVETQYF. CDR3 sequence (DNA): TGCGCCAGCAGCCAAGATACGGGGTTGGTCGAGACCCAGTACTTC.